Ten or more counts support the clone carrying this T cell receptor beta chain. Its antigen is not identified. Patients were aged 18 to 65, had disease duration under 2 months, and had newly diagnosed hyperthyroidism. The CDR3 consists of 13 residues. V was trimmed by 2 bases and J by 9 bases, leaving 11 bases between them. The V gene's germline CDR1 is SEHNR and CDR2 FQNEAQ (reference sequence). The entry originates in a study of T cells in Graves' hyperthyroidism and ophthalmopathy. Findings and caveats of the study: In validation, the model predicted ophthalmopathy. These predictions came a median approximately 6.5 months before onset. Most thyroid clonotypes that were expanded above 0.001 also turned up in blood.

The TCR beta CDR3 regions underwent amplification using RNA transcripts as the source. Initially, a first-round RT-PCR of the TCR CDR3 employed the HTBI primer set. MiXCR was run by TCRdb on the multiplex PCR reads, yielding one entry per CDR3 protein. In the table there are about 700,000 distinct CDR3 sequences, 12% to 15% of which are singletons. This clonotype was sampled from a woman between 18 and 30 years old with Graves' hyperthyroidism. Sequencing was carried out using blood. This chain joins TRBV7-9 and TRBJ2-1; tentatively, D is TRBD2 (5 bases). The CDR3 sequence is CASSLTSNAEQFF. CDR3 sequence (DNA): TGTGCCAGCAGCTTAACTAGTAATGCTGAGCAGTTCTTC.